Each of the 26 T cell receptor beta chains below was sequenced from the same sample in a study of coeliac disease. Profiled with immunoSEQ multiplex PCR; TCRdb holds only in-frame clones, not every one. The sample holds roughly 4,600 clones; approximately 75% are singletons and the top ten take 5.1%. Sequenced material: lamina propria lymphocytes from the gut. These receptors were collected from a woman aged 18-30 years with active celiac disease.

V usage is TRBV5-1 and J usage is TRBJ1-1, with 9 bases matching TRBD1. The trim removed 3 bases at V and 3 bases at J, leaving 6 bases unmatched. Germline-derived CDR1 and CDR2 are SGHRS and YFSETQ. CDR3 size: 15 residues. CDR3 coding DNA: TGCGCCAGCAGCTCGACGACAGGGGGGCACACTGAAGCTTTCTTT. Translating gives CASSSTTGGHTEAFF. The full variable domain, with the rest looked up from reference TRBV5-1 and TRBJ1-1, is KAGVTQTPRYLIKTRGQQVTLSCSPISGHRSVSWYQQTPGQGLQFLFEYFSETQRNKGNFPGRFSGRQFSNSRSEMNVSTLELGDSALYLCASSSTTGGHTEAFFGQGTRLTVV.

This clone showed up just once. The rearrangement uses TRBV19 and TRBJ2-2; 10 nucleotides line up with TRBD1. The J segment lost 7 bases and the V segment lost 9 bases, leaving 11 bases of the junction unmatched. Germline V gene lookup returns CDR1 LNHDA and CDR2 SQIVND (reference sequence). This CDR3 spans 15 amino acids. DNA for the CDR3: TGTGCCAGCCGACAGGGGGCGCCTGTTGGCGGGGAGCTGTTTTTT. Protein sequence: CASRQGAPVGGELFF.

This clone has only one observation. V and J are TRBV7-9 and TRBJ2-4; maybe TRBD2 (6 bases). V was trimmed by 0 bases and J by 0 bases, leaving 9 bases between them. Germline CDR1 and CDR2: SEHNR and FQNEAQ (reference sequence). The CDR3 consists of 16 residues. CDR3 loop: CASSLASGVAKNIQYF. CDR3 coding DNA: TGTGCCAGCAGCTTAGCTTCGGGGGTAGCCAAAAACATTCAGTACTTC.

The chain employs TRBV2 and TRBJ1-3; D remains unclear. V gave up 1 base and J gave up 1 base, with 11 bases separating them. Germline lookup yields CDR1 SNHLY and CDR2 FYNNEI. The CDR3 contains 16 residues. This CDR3 is CASSEGEGESGNTIYF. The CDR3 region has the DNA TGTGCCAGCAGTGAAGGGGAGGGTGAATCTGGAAACACCATATATTTT.

This chain uses TRBV7-9 with TRBJ2-7, with 8 bases lining up with TRBD1. J was trimmed by 6 bases and V by 7 bases; bases with no gene match: 8. The CDR3 extends over 13 amino acids. The germline gives CDR1 SEHNR, CDR2 FQNEAQ (reference sequence). The CDR3 coding sequence is TGTGCCAGCACCGGACAGGGTTGGACCGAGCAGTACTTC. Residues: CASTGQGWTEQYF.

This clone turned up a few times. The V call is TRBV29-1, the J call TRBJ2-7; D gene uncertain. V lost 5 bases and J 2 bases, leaving 16 bases between the germline ends. CDR1 SQVTM and CDR2 ANQGSEA come from the germline V gene. The CDR3 consists of 14 residues. The CDR3 spells CSVSSSSLTYEQYF. The CDR3 DNA is TGCAGCGTTAGTAGCTCGTCCCTAACCTACGAGCAGTACTTC.

The rearrangement links TRBV30 to TRBJ1-3; TRBD1 might be the D (5 bases). This CDR3 comprises 14 residues. Per the germline V gene, CDR1 is GTSNPN and CDR2 is SVGIG (reference sequence). Trimming took off 3 bases at V and 3 bases at J, with 12 bases between the two ends. The CDR3 here is CAWRELGGGNTIYF. The CDR3 bases are TGTGCCTGGAGGGAGCTGGGGGGTGGAAACACCATATATTTT.

The chain couples TRBV7-8 to TRBJ1-2; D may be TRBD1 (6 bases). Trimming pared 5 bases from V and 5 bases from J, leaving 15 bases between. The CDR3 sequence is 14 residues long. In germline, CDR1 is SGHVS, CDR2 FQNEAQ. CDR3 loop: CASSHTGIGYGYTF. DNA of the CDR3: TGTGCCAGCAGCCACACAGGGATCGGGTATGGCTACACCTTC. The full variable domain, rest sourced from reference TRBV7-8 and TRBJ1-2, is GAGVSQSPRYKVAKRGQDVALRCDPISGHVSLFWYQQALGQGPEFLTYFQNEAQLDKSGLPSDRFFAERPEGSVSTLKIQRTQQEDSAVYLCASSHTGIGYGYTFGSGTRLTVV.

The genes are TRBV2 and TRBJ2-5; D is possibly TRBD2 (5 bases). CDR3 size: 14 residues. The germline V and J ends were trimmed by 6 bases and 2 bases, with 13 bases remaining between them. Per germline, CDR1 SNHLY and CDR2 FYNNEI. CDR3 coding DNA: TGTGCCAGCAGGCAGACTATGAATCAAGAGACCCAGTACTTC. Amino acid sequence: CASRQTMNQETQYF.

This clone was detected once. V and J are TRBV18 and TRBJ2-5; D is uncertain. Germline V gene data show CDR1 as KGHSH and CDR2 as LQKENI. The CDR3 length is 12 residues. V lost 6 bases to trimming and J lost 1 base, with 6 bases between them. The CDR3 region is CASSEIQETQYF. The CDR3 nucleotides read TGTGCCAGCTCGGAGATCCAAGAGACCCAGTACTTC.

The chain carries TRBV18 and TRBJ2-1; TRBD1 agrees at 7 bases. V gave up 3 bases and J gave up 3 bases; unmatched junction bases: 2. Germline V gives CDR1 KGHSH, CDR2 LQKENI. This CDR3 has 14 residues. The CDR3 DNA reads as TGTGCCAGCTCACCCAGGGACAGCTACAATGAGCAGTTCTTC. Translation: CASSPRDSYNEQFF. Drawing the rest from reference TRBV18 and TRBJ2-1, the complete variable domain is NAGVMQNPRHLVRRRGQEARLRCSPMKGHSHVYWYRQLPEEGLKFMVYLQKENIIDESGMPKERFSAEFPKEGPSILRIQQVVRGDSAAYFCASSPRDSYNEQFFGPGTRLTVL.

This chain joins TRBV5-1 and TRBJ2-5; 7 bases match TRBD1. Germline CDR1 SGHRS, CDR2 YFSETQ. The V and J ends lost 4 bases and 4 bases, in that order; junction bases with no gene match: 7. CDR3 length: 14 residues. The CDR3 coding sequence is TGCGCCAGCAGCACCAAGACAGGGACAGAGACCCAGTACTTC. As protein: CASSTKTGTETQYF.

This clone was seen just once. The chain is built from TRBV6-1 and TRBJ2-1; no definite D call. Trimming pared 2 bases from V and 8 bases from J, leaving 13 bases between. This CDR3 has 14 residues. The germline CDR1 and CDR2 sequences are MNHNS and SASEGT. In nucleotides, the CDR3 is TGTGCCAGCAGTGAACCTGCTGCGCCGGATGAGCAGTTCTTC. Translating gives CASSEPAAPDEQFF.

The chain uses TRBV7-2 and TRBJ1-1; unclear D gene. There are 12 residues in the CDR3. Trimming took off 3 bases at V and 4 bases at J, with 6 bases between the two ends. Germline V gene data show CDR1 as SGHTA and CDR2 as FQGNSA. In nucleotides, the CDR3 is TGTGCCAGCAGCTTTGCAGGCACTGAAGCTTTCTTT. It codes for CASSFAGTEAFF.

The rearrangement links TRBV2 to TRBJ1-4; 7 positions match TRBD1. The germline V gene has CDR1 SNHLY and CDR2 FYNNEI. The CDR3 is 15 amino acids. V lost 7 bases, J lost 3 bases, and 8 bases stayed unmatched. CDR3 in DNA: TGTGCCAGCACCATTCGACAGGGATCTAATGAAAAACTGTTTTTT. Amino acid sequence: CASTIRQGSNEKLFF.

The sample holds a few counts of this clone. The chain recombines TRBV28 with TRBJ2-7; no clear D. CDR3 size: 13 residues. Looked up from germline, CDR1 is MDHEN and CDR2 is SYDVKM. V was trimmed by 7 bases and J by 0 bases, leaving 10 bases between them. CDR3: CASNPNYSYEQYF. As DNA, the CDR3 is TGTGCCAGCAACCCCAACTACTCCTACGAGCAGTACTTC.

The chain is built from TRBV12-5 and TRBJ1-4; 8 nucleotides match TRBD1. CDR3 size: 16 residues. V lost 0 bases to trimming and J lost 8 bases; unmatched junction nucleotides: 8. Germline assignment: CDR1 LGHNT and CDR2 FRNRAP. CDR3 bases: TGTGCTAGTGGTTTGGTACTTGGGCAGGGGGCGGAAAAACTGTTTTTT. This codes for CASGLVLGQGAEKLFF.

V is TRBV12-5 and J is TRBJ1-2, with a tentative D call TRBD1 (5 bases). Looked up from germline, CDR1 is LGHNT and CDR2 is FRNRAP. The V end lost 0 bases, the J end lost 6 bases, and 11 bases lay between the germline ends. This CDR3 contains 14 residues. The CDR3 loop reads CASGLVHWGDGYTF. CDR3 sequence (DNA): TGTGCTAGTGGTTTGGTACATTGGGGGGATGGCTACACCTTC.

The V and J genes are TRBV6-5 and TRBJ2-1; 11 bases align to TRBD2. The CDR3 covers 15 residues. V lost 5 bases to trimming and J lost 6 bases; unmatched junction nucleotides: 6. CDR1 is MNHEY, CDR2 SVGAGI, per germline. DNA for the CDR3: TGTGCCAGCAGTCCGGGACTAGCGGCAACCAATGAGCAGTTCTTC. Amino acid sequence: CASSPGLAATNEQFF.

This clone appeared once. The rearrangement links TRBV29-1 to TRBJ1-2, with TRBD1 matching over 8 bases. V trimming: 4 bases; J trimming: 2 bases; junction bases outside the gene matches: 6. Germline CDR1 is SQVTM and CDR2 is ANQGSEA. CDR3 size: 14 residues. The CDR3 region has the DNA TGCAGCGTTGTTGGCAGGGGGCGAAACTATGGCTACACCTTC. Translating it yields CSVVGRGRNYGYTF.

The chain recombines TRBV6-1 with TRBJ1-4; D not certain. The length of the CDR3 is 13 residues. Trimming stripped 6 bases from V and 8 bases from J, with 13 bases between. The V gene's germline CDR1 is MNHNS and CDR2 SASEGT. Here the CDR3 DNA reads TGTGCCAGCAGGACTTTTGATCGGGAAAAACTGTTTTTT. It translates to CASRTFDREKLFF.

This sequence joins TRBV6-4 and TRBJ2-3; D is undetermined. The CDR3 contains 17 residues. Germline-derived CDR1 and CDR2 are MRHNA and SNTAGT. With 1 base removed from V and 0 bases from J, the gap between germline ends came to 14 bases. CDR3 nucleotides: TGTGCCAGCAGTGACTTAATCATAACAGATAGCACAGATACGCAGTATTTT. This encodes CASSDLIITDSTDTQYF.

The V call is TRBV6-1, the J call TRBJ1-5; possible D gene TRBD1, 5 bases. The CDR3 is 15 amino acids. Germline assignment: CDR1 MNHNS and CDR2 SASEGT. Between the trimmed V and J ends, which lost 8 bases and 6 bases, there was a span of 20 bases. The CDR3 nucleotides are TGTGCCAGCCTTCGAGGGGTGCAGGGAGGTCAGCCCCAGCATTTT. This encodes CASLRGVQGGQPQHF.

This chain joins TRBV18 and TRBJ1-3; tentatively, D is TRBD1 (5 bases). The ends were cut back, 8 bases at V and 3 bases at J, with 14 bases in the middle. CDR1 and CDR2 (germline): KGHSH, LQKENI. The CDR3 covers 14 residues. The CDR3 spells CASTFDSIGNTIYF. CDR3 nucleotides: TGTGCCAGCACCTTCGACAGTATTGGAAACACCATATATTTT.

The chain recombines TRBV5-1 with TRBJ1-2, with 7 bases identical to TRBD1. This CDR3 region has 13 residues. V lost 4 bases, J lost 4 bases, and 4 bases stayed unmatched. In germline, CDR1 is SGHRS, CDR2 YFSETQ. CDR3 bases: TGCGCCAGCAGCCGGGACAGACCCTATGGCTACACCTTC. The encoded protein is CASSRDRPYGYTF.

The V gene is TRBV27, the J gene TRBJ2-7; perhaps TRBD2 as D (5 bases). V shed 2 bases and J shed 7 bases, with 12 bases lying between them. Germline V gene lookup returns CDR1 MNHEY and CDR2 SMNVEV (reference sequence). The length of the CDR3 is 13 residues. The CDR3 here is CASSLNLAREQYF. CDR3 nucleotides: TGTGCCAGCAGTTTAAACCTAGCAAGGGAGCAGTACTTC.